These 23 T cell receptor beta chains were sequenced from one sample in a study of T-cell reconstitution after alpha-beta-depleted transplantation in children. Unique molecular identifiers featured in how the TCRbeta library was prepared. TCRdb itself ran the PCR reads through MiXCR, one entry per CDR3 protein. Of roughly 500,000 distinct CDR3 sequences listed, 30% to 35% are singletons. The input for sequencing was PBMCs from the stem cell graft donor, taken from the stem cell graft. These receptors came from a human donor who donated a stem cell graft to a child with aplastic anemia.

In its sample, this clonotype was seen a few times. V gene TRBV7-2 combines with J gene TRBJ2-7; D is perhaps TRBD1 or TRBD2 (5 bases each). Per germline, CDR1 SGHTA and CDR2 FQGNSA. The CDR3 spans 16 residues. V lost 1 base and J lost 0, with 13 bases in between. CDR3 sequence (DNA): TGTGCCAGCAGCTTAGGCCCTGCAGGGAGCTCCTACGAGCAGTACTTC. As protein: CASSLGPAGSSYEQYF.

A single count supports this clonotype. J is TRBJ1-2 and V is TRBV6-5, with D unclear. CDR3 size: 14 residues. V gave up 1 base and J gave up 8 bases, with 14 bases separating them. Germline V CDR1 and CDR2: MNHEY, SVGAGI. CDR3 amino acids: CASSYLAGAGGYTF. Written as DNA, the CDR3 is TGTGCCAGCAGTTACTTGGCAGGAGCCGGGGGCTACACCTTC.

This clonotype turned up a few times. The rearrangement uses TRBV29-1 and TRBJ1-1; 7 nucleotides agree with TRBD1. After removal of 0 bases from V and 3 bases from J, the junction contained 7 bases not matched to a gene. This CDR3 region has 15 residues. Germline CDR1 is SQVTM and CDR2 is ANQGSEA. The CDR3 loop reads CSVEDLQGVDTEAFF. For the CDR3, the DNA is TGCAGCGTTGAAGATCTGCAGGGGGTTGACACTGAAGCTTTCTTT.

Note on this clonotype: Compared with germline, one end of the junction differs, possibly owing to a read error. The rearrangement joins TRBV12-3 or TRBV12-4 to TRBJ1-1, with D unclear. This CDR3 has 12 residues. The CDR3 here is CASWERGAEVFF. CDR3 nucleotides: TGTGCCAGCTGGGAGCGAGGAGCTGAAGTTTTCTTT.

The chain employs TRBV5-6 and TRBJ1-2; D is possibly TRBD1 (5 bases). There are 17 residues in the CDR3. V was pared by 3 bases and J by 5 bases, with 23 bases between. CDR1 and CDR2 from the germline V gene are SGHDT and YYEEEE. The CDR3 loop reads CASSSPGARDLGYGYTF. The CDR3 region has the DNA TGTGCCAGCAGCTCCCCTGGCGCCAGGGACCTAGGATATGGCTACACCTTC.

The CDR3 here is CAWSIGSGNTIYF. The CDR3, as DNA: TGTGCCTGGTCGATTGGCTCTGGAAACACCATATATTTT. The V call is TRBV30, the J call TRBJ1-3; D is unresolved. The V end was cut by 5 bases, the J end by 0 bases, with 8 bases between. The CDR3 length is 13 residues. Germline V gene data show CDR1 as GTSNPN and CDR2 as SVGIG (reference sequence).

This chain uses TRBV7-9 with TRBJ1-4; D is ambiguous. Germline assignment: CDR1 SEHNR and CDR2 FQNEAQ (reference sequence). This CDR3 has 14 amino acids. Between the trimmed V and J ends, which lost 8 bases and 4 bases, there was a span of 14 bases. The chain's CDR3 is CASALPLLNEKLFF. DNA for the CDR3: TGTGCCAGCGCTTTACCGCTCCTTAATGAAAAACTGTTTTTT.

This clonotype has more than one count but fewer than ten. The rearrangement joins TRBV10-3 to TRBJ2-1; 10 bases agree with TRBD2. V dropped 10 bases and J dropped 8; count of bases not matched to a gene: 8. Germline CDR1 and CDR2: ENHRY and SYGVKD. The length of the CDR3 is 13 residues. This chain's CDR3 is CAKRASGSHEQFF. The CDR3 DNA reads as TGTGCCAAACGGGCTAGCGGGAGCCATGAGCAGTTCTTC.

The chain uses TRBV4-1 and TRBJ2-1; D possibly corresponds to TRBD2 (7 bases). Germline assignment: CDR1 MGHRA and CDR2 YSYEKL. The CDR3 extends over 15 amino acids. Trimming cost V 6 bases and J 8 bases, with 20 bases left between them. CDR3 sequence reads: CASSPGQRDGHEQFF. Written as DNA, the CDR3 is TGCGCCAGCAGTCCCGGACAGCGGGACGGCCATGAGCAGTTCTTC.

This chain uses TRBV7-2 with TRBJ2-3; 7 bases align to TRBD1. Germline CDR1 is SGHTA and CDR2 is FQGNSA. V gave up 3 bases and J gave up 1 base; unmatched junction bases: 4. The CDR3 length is 15 residues. The CDR3 spells CASSLQGVGTDTQYF. The CDR3 DNA reads TGTGCCAGCAGCTTGCAGGGGGTCGGCACAGATACGCAGTATTTT.

This clonotype was observed a few times. This chain links TRBV7-2 with TRBJ2-3, with 9 bases identical to TRBD2. V lost 1 base and J lost 2; bases outside the gene matches: 4. The CDR3 contains 16 residues. In germline, CDR1 is SGHTA, CDR2 FQGNSA. For the CDR3, the DNA is TGTGCCAGCAGCTTAGGGCTAGCGGGGAACACAGATACGCAGTATTTT. Translating it yields CASSLGLAGNTDTQYF.

This chain uses TRBV5-8 with TRBJ2-3, with D possibly being TRBD1 or TRBD2 (5 bases each). The V end was cut by 4 bases, the J end by 4 bases, with 22 bases between. Germline CDR1 and CDR2: SGHTS and YDEGEE. The CDR3 runs to 17 residues. Written as DNA, the CDR3 is TGTGCCAGCAGCCCGAGCGCCGGGACGAGGGCACCAGATACGCAGTATTTT. Protein product: CASSPSAGTRAPDTQYF.

The V and J genes are TRBV2 and TRBJ2-5; D may be TRBD2 (5 bases). CDR1 and CDR2 (germline): SNHLY, FYNNEI. Trimming pared 8 bases from V and 1 base from J, leaving 8 bases between. The CDR3 has 12 amino acids. CDR3 sequence reads: CASRGPQETQYF. In DNA form, the CDR3 reads TGTGCCAGCCGCGGGCCCCAAGAGACCCAGTACTTC.

The chain is built from TRBV3-1 and TRBJ2-3; D unclear. The V gene's germline CDR1 is LGHDT and CDR2 YNNKEL (reference sequence). The CDR3 has 15 residues. Trimming cost V 1 base and J 4 bases, with 12 bases left between them. The CDR3 nucleotides read TGTGCCAGCAGCCAAGTAGCCTACCGACCAGATACGCAGTATTTT. This gives the protein CASSQVAYRPDTQYF.

The chain joins TRBV19 to TRBJ1-2, with D unclear. The CDR3 totals 10 residues. Trimming left V 5 bases short and J 5 bases short, with 3 bases between. Germline CDR1 LNHDA, CDR2 SQIVND (reference sequence). CDR3 region: CASSDYGYTF. CDR3 nucleotides: TGTGCCAGTAGTGATTATGGCTACACCTTC.

This chain links TRBV7-2 with TRBJ1-2; a weak D match, TRBD1 (5 bases). Germline V gene sequence: CDR1 SGHTA, CDR2 FQGNSA. The CDR3 covers 14 residues. Trimming removed 3 bases from V and 4 bases from J, with 12 bases in between. CDR3 residues: CASSLPRQSYGYTF. In DNA form, the CDR3 reads TGTGCCAGCAGCTTGCCCCGACAGAGCTATGGCTACACCTTC.

The chain joins TRBV30 to TRBJ1-1; D gene ambiguous. V lost 2 bases, J lost 5 bases, and 12 bases lay in between. The germline gives CDR1 GTSNPN, CDR2 SVGIG (reference sequence). The CDR3 has 13 amino acids. CDR3 sequence reads: CAWSPARVTEAFF. CDR3 DNA: TGTGCCTGGAGTCCCGCCCGGGTGACTGAAGCTTTCTTT.

This clonotype was observed a few times. The V call is TRBV20-1, the J call TRBJ2-1; D is perhaps TRBD1 (6 bases). CDR3 length equals 11 residues. From germline, CDR1 is DFQATT and CDR2 SNEGSKA (reference sequence). Trimming shortened V by 3 bases and J by 10 bases, and 10 bases separated the two germline ends. The CDR3 DNA sequence: TGCAGTGCTAGTGGGGGCGAGGAGCAGTTCTTC. Amino acid sequence: CSASGGEEQFF.

There are a few counts of this clonotype. V usage is TRBV7-9 and J usage is TRBJ1-2, with D perhaps TRBD1 (5 bases). This CDR3 region has 14 residues. V lost 6 bases and J lost 4, with 15 bases in between. Per the germline V gene, CDR1 is SEHNR and CDR2 is FQNEAQ (reference sequence). The CDR3 loop reads CASSGTDGLYGYTF. CDR3 sequence (DNA): TGTGCCAGCAGTGGGACTGATGGGCTCTATGGCTACACCTTC. The full variable domain, completed using reference TRBV7-9 and TRBJ1-2, is DTGVSQNPRHKITKRGQNVTFRCDPISEHNRLYWYRQTLGQGPEFLTYFQNEAQLEKSRLLSDRFSAERPKGSFSTLEIQRTEQGDSAMYLCASSGTDGLYGYTFGSGTRLTVV.

This clonotype has more than one count but fewer than ten. V usage is TRBV6-1 and J usage is TRBJ2-7; D uncertain. This CDR3 has 13 residues. V was pared by 4 bases and J by 4 bases, with 11 bases between. Germline assignment: CDR1 MNHNS and CDR2 SASEGT. CDR3 sequence (DNA): TGTGCCAGCAGTGCCGTACCGGATTACGAGCAGTACTTC. It codes for CASSAVPDYEQYF.

The chain combines TRBV6-5 with TRBJ2-2; 11 bases line up with TRBD1. The length of the CDR3 is 14 residues. J gave up 7 bases and V 4 bases, and 2 bases lay outside the gene matches. From germline, CDR1 is MNHEY and CDR2 SVGAGI. CDR3 DNA sequence: TGTGCCAGCAGTTGGACAGGGGGCAACGGGGAGCTGTTTTTT. It encodes CASSWTGGNGELFF.

This clonotype was seen a few times. The chain carries TRBV7-3 and TRBJ2-1, with 7 bases identical to TRBD1. From germline, CDR1 is SGHTA and CDR2 FQGTGA. This CDR3 is built from 15 residues. J gave up 7 bases and V 2 bases, and 8 bases lay outside the gene matches. The CDR3 nucleotides read TGTGCCAGCAGCTTAGGTATACAGGGGAGAAATGAGCAGTTCTTC. Its protein product is CASSLGIQGRNEQFF.

This clonotype was observed a handful of times. In DNA form, the CDR3 reads TGTGCCTGGGCGACAGGGTTGAACACTGAAGCTTTCTTT. Encoded protein: CAWATGLNTEAFF. The rearrangement links TRBV30 to TRBJ1-1, with 7 bases lining up with TRBD1. The germline V gene has CDR1 GTSNPN and CDR2 SVGIG (reference sequence). J was trimmed by 0 bases and V by 5 bases; bases with no gene match: 3. This CDR3 spans 13 amino acids.